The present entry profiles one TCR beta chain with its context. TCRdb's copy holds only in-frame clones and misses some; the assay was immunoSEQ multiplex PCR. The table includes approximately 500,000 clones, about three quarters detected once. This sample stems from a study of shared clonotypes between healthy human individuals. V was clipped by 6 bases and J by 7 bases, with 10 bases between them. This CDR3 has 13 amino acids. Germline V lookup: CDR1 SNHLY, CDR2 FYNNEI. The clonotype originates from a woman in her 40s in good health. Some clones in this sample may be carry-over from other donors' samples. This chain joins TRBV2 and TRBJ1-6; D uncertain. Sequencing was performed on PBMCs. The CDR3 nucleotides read TGTGCCAGCAGCTCGGACCGAAATTCACCCCTCCACTTT. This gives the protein CASSSDRNSPLHF.